What follows describes a single T cell receptor (beta chain). Its antigen is not known. These data are taken from a study of T cell clones after liver transplantation. At the level of the study: TCRbeta sequencing after a pre-transplant mixed lymphocyte reaction identified graft-donor-reactive clones, later tracked in post-transplant blood.

Thawed unstimulated PBMCs were FACS-sorted by CD3, CD4 and CD8 into two populations. General observations from the study: Conclusions were preliminary, with small, heterogeneous patient groups. In two subjects, few donor cells limited the measurable donor-reactive repertoire.

Germline V gives CDR1 MRHNA, CDR2 SNTAGT. The CDR3 contains 15 residues. Trimming removed 5 bases from V and 2 bases from J; junction bases left unmatched: 9. Measured with immunoSEQ multiplex PCR; TCRdb has only the in-frame clones, and not every one. The data show about 71,000 clones, 80% seen once. The chain is built from TRBV6-4 and TRBJ2-7, with TRBD2 matching over 7 bases. The sequencing used CD4+ T cells from blood, collected 12 months after liver transplant. The sequence derives from a human patient who received a liver transplant. A share of the T cells may be of graft donor origin. The CDR3 protein is CASSPESSGAYEQYF. CDR3 sequence (DNA): TGTGCCAGCAGTCCTGAGTCTAGCGGTGCCTACGAGCAGTACTTC.